The 8 T cell receptor beta chains below were found in one sample sequenced in a study of cytomegalovirus exposure and HLA in healthy donors. The PCR used 60 Vbeta and 13 Jbeta primers. The table came from immunoSEQ multiplex PCR; TCRdb's copy has only in-frame clones and leaves some out. The sample gives 70,000 to 95,000 clones, roughly 60% of which show up once; about 5% is in the top ten. The material sequenced was PBMCs. The source is a woman in her twenties or thirties in good health and CMV-seropositive.

The chain couples TRBV5-1 to TRBJ2-3, with 8 positions matching TRBD2. The CDR3 spans 15 residues. CDR1 is SGHRS and CDR2 is YFSETQ in the germline V gene. The V segment lost 2 bases and the J segment 6 bases; nucleotides outside the gene matches: 8. The CDR3: CASSFFGGAIDTQYF. The CDR3 DNA reads as TGCGCCAGCAGCTTTTTCGGGGGGGCCATCGATACGCAGTATTTT.

A few counts support this clone. The DNA of the CDR3 is TGCGCCAGCAGCCAAGGTGCAGGCCTCTATGGCTACACCTTC. It codes for CASSQGAGLYGYTF. The chain carries TRBV4-1 and TRBJ1-2; D call uncertain. V lost 1 base, J lost 4 bases, and 10 bases lay in between. The germline V gene has CDR1 MGHRA and CDR2 YSYEKL. The CDR3 loop spans 14 amino acids.

This clone has only a few counts. At one boundary the junction diverges from the germline segment, which might be a read error. This rearrangement joins TRBV29-1 to TRBJ1-4, with TRBD1 as a possible D gene (6 bases). The length of the CDR3 is 11 residues. Per the germline V gene, CDR1 is SQVTM and CDR2 is ANQGSEA. The CDR3 DNA reads TGCAGCGTTGGCAATGGACCGGGACAAAATTTT. It codes for CSVGNGPGQNF.

The rearrangement uses TRBV7-8 and TRBJ1-5; 7 positions match TRBD1. Germline lookup yields CDR1 SGHVS and CDR2 FQNEAQ. This CDR3 region has 15 residues. The junction had 4 bases not matched to a gene; V was cut back by 3 bases and J by 2 bases. CDR3 sequence reads: CASSFRQGGNQPQHF. DNA for the CDR3: TGTGCCAGCAGCTTTAGACAGGGTGGCAATCAGCCCCAGCATTTT. Full variable domain (remainder filled in from reference TRBV7-8 and TRBJ1-5): GAGVSQSPRYKVAKRGQDVALRCDPISGHVSLFWYQQALGQGPEFLTYFQNEAQLDKSGLPSDRFFAERPEGSVSTLKIQRTQQEDSAVYLCASSFRQGGNQPQHFGDGTRLSIL.

V gene TRBV27 combines with J gene TRBJ2-7, with 7 bases fitting TRBD2. The CDR3 extends over 13 amino acids. Per germline, CDR1 MNHEY and CDR2 SMNVEV (reference sequence). V trimming: 2 bases; J trimming: 3 bases; junction bases outside the gene matches: 1. CDR3 region: CASSLAGDYEQYF. The CDR3 DNA is TGTGCCAGCAGTTTAGCGGGGGACTACGAGCAGTACTTC.

The chain has TRBV18 and TRBJ1-1; D might be TRBD1 (5 bases). V was trimmed by 3 bases and J by 3 bases, leaving 17 bases between them. This CDR3 region has 16 residues. Germline lookup yields CDR1 KGHSH and CDR2 LQKENI. The DNA of the CDR3 is TGTGCCAGCTCACCGGCAGGGCTTGGAGGGGACACTGAAGCTTTCTTT. Translation: CASSPAGLGGDTEAFF. The variable domain in full, with the rest retrieved from reference TRBV18 and TRBJ1-1, is NAGVMQNPRHLVRRRGQEARLRCSPMKGHSHVYWYRQLPEEGLKFMVYLQKENIIDESGMPKERFSAEFPKEGPSILRIQQVVRGDSAAYFCASSPAGLGGDTEAFFGQGTRLTVV.

The chain combines TRBV4-2 with TRBJ2-7; no clear D gene. In germline, CDR1 is LGHNA, CDR2 YNFKEQ. The CDR3 has 16 residues. The germline V and J ends were trimmed by 4 bases and 3 bases, with 19 bases remaining between them. Here the CDR3 reads CASSPAPAEDLYEQYF. CDR3 DNA sequence: TGTGCCAGCAGCCCCGCCCCGGCAGAGGATCTCTACGAGCAGTACTTC.

The chain combines TRBV6-5 with TRBJ2-2, with TRBD2 matching over 10 bases. V gave up 5 bases and J gave up 7 bases; unmatched junction bases: 4. CDR1 MNHEY and CDR2 SVGAGI come from the germline V gene. This CDR3 has 14 residues. DNA of the CDR3: TGTGCCAGCAGTAGACTAGCGGGTAACGGGGAGCTGTTTTTT. It codes for CASSRLAGNGELFF.